Listed below are T cell receptor beta chains from one sample, sequenced in a study of STAT5B mutations in CD4+ large granular lymphocyte leukemia. Using immunoSEQ multiplex PCR, the repertoire was profiled, and TCRdb retains in-frame clones only, with some absent. There are 30,000 or so clones in the sample; around 80% occur only once, and roughly 1.9% lies in the top ten. The sample was CD4+ T cells from blood buffy coats. These receptors were collected from a human donor in good health. Both conserved end residues are part of each CDR3. Clone size is given for some rows only: seen once, a few or many times, or a class if the clone is expanded.

abundance	j_gene	v_gene	CDR3aa
.	TRBJ2-3	TRBV4-3	CASSHGQGSTDTQYF
few	TRBJ1-2	TRBV28	CASSGQVYYGYTF
.	TRBJ2-3	TRBV14	CASSQARGDTDTQYF
once	TRBJ2-1	TRBV4-1	CASSQDLNRYNEQFF
.	TRBJ2-3	TRBV9	CASSPRLAGSDTQYF
.	TRBJ1-1	TRBV27	CASSLLAGGGEAFF
.	TRBJ2-1	TRBV5-1	CASSLPGTGSNEQFF
.	TRBJ1-5	TRBV2	CASSEYPGQGQPQHF
few	TRBJ1-6	TRBV10-1	CASSEKTGGYSPLHF
.	TRBJ2-7	TRBV7-2	CASSPPFFNEQYF
.	TRBJ2-5	TRBV6-6	CASSLRGTGGETQYF
.	TRBJ2-3	TRBV14	CASSQGWGLAIETDTQYF
.	TRBJ2-1	TRBV2	CASSGRLAHEQFF
.	TRBJ1-3	TRBV2	CASSGTVGNTIYF
.	TRBJ2-3	TRBV2	CASSLARKETDTQYF
.	TRBJ2-1	TRBV5-1	CASSLGGSYNEQFF
once	TRBJ2-4	TRBV5-1	CASSLQDIQYF
once	TRBJ2-5	TRBV6-5	CASSPNRGPQETQYF
.	TRBJ1-4	TRBV29-1	CSVARAGNEKLFF
.	TRBJ1-3	TRBV4-1	CASSQERRTSGNTIYF
.	TRBJ2-2	TRBV11-3	CASSLTSGSFNTGELFF
.	TRBJ2-1	TRBV7-3	CASSAGGNEQFF
.	TRBJ2-1	TRBV11-2	CASSSSLEQFF
.	TRBJ1-1	TRBV6-6	CASSKSGLDTEAFF
.	TRBJ2-7	TRBV6-5	CASSYRDRERDEQYF
.	TRBJ1-6	TRBV19	CASNQKSSYNSPLHF
once	TRBJ1-6	TRBV25-1	CASSGTSGRYNSPLHF
.	TRBJ2-7	TRBV2	CASSRQSYEQYF
.	TRBJ1-4	TRBV6-5	CASSRPGQGTEKLFF
.	TRBJ2-7	TRBV7-2	CASRSGLGLYEQYF
.	TRBJ2-1	TRBV5-6	CASSRGLAGHNEQFF
.	TRBJ1-1	TRBV19	CASSPPNTEAFF
.	TRBJ1-2	TRBV6-5	CASKSGRIYGYTF
.	TRBJ2-3	TRBV6-1	CASSESRGPGNTQYF
few	TRBJ2-1	TRBV5-6	CASSGAGADNEQFF
.	TRBJ2-5	TRBV7-2	CASSLDGRLETQYF
.	TRBJ2-2	TRBV27	CASSLLLAERGGELFF
.	TRBJ2-4	TRBV28	CASSLWGSRPDIQYF
few	TRBJ2-7	TRBV2	CASSPDIPHEQYF
.	TRBJ1-2	TRBV4-2	CASSPLKAGTNYGYTF